This TCR beta chain came from a study of shared clonotypes between healthy human individuals. Study context: Donor composition was two women and three men, aged 18 to 49.

Clones were sequenced by immunoSEQ multiplex PCR, and TCRdb holds only the in-frame ones, with some missing. The repertoire holds 2 million to 3 million clones, with approximately 92% as singletons. The CDR3 runs to 13 residues. CDR1 and CDR2 from the germline V gene are SGHNT and YYREEE (reference sequence). Trimming removed 0 bases from V and 5 bases from J, with 7 bases in between. Nashville, Tennessee was home to all donors, who were Caucasian adults. The sample was naive CD4+ T cells sorted from blood. As to subset: CD45RA+ positively selected. This receptor was identified in a man between 18 and 29 years old in good health. J is TRBJ2-3 and V is TRBV5-4; no reliable D call. The DNA of the CDR3 is TGTGCCAGCAGCTTGGACAGTCTAGATACGCAGTATTTT. It encodes CASSLDSLDTQYF.